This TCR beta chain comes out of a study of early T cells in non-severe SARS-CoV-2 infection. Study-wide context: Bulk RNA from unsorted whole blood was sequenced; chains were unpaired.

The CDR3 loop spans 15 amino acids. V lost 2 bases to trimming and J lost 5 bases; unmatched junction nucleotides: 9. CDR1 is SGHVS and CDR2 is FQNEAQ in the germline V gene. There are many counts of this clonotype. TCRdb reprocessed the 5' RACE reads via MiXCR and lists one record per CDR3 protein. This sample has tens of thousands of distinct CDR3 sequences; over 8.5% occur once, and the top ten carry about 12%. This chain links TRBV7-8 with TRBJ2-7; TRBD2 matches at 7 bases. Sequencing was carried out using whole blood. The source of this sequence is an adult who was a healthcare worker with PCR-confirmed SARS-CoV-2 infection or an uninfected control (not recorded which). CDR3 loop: CASSLKTLAVHEQYF. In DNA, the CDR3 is TGTGCCAGCAGCTTAAAGACTCTAGCGGTCCACGAGCAGTACTTC. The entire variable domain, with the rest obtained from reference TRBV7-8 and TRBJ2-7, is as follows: GAGVSQSPRYKVAKRGQDVALRCDPISGHVSLFWYQQALGQGPEFLTYFQNEAQLDKSGLPSDRFFAERPEGSVSTLKIQRTQQEDSAVYLCASSLKTLAVHEQYFGPGTRLTVT.